The 28 T cell receptor beta chains below were found in one sample sequenced in a study of graft-versus-host responses after intestinal transplantation. Responders labeled with CFSE (approximately 200,000) were plated with approximately 200,000 irradiated, violet-dye-labeled stimulators. Sequencing was performed with immunoSEQ multiplex PCR; in TCRdb, only in-frame clones are kept and a portion is missing. The sample yields about 14,000 clones, approximately 36% seen once. This specimen was alloreactive CD8+ T cells from a mixed lymphocyte reaction culture, taken before intestinal transplant. As for subset: CFSE-low proliferating T cells sorted from approximately six-day pre-transplant mixed lymphocyte reaction (GvH or HvG direction). The receptor source for this set is a human patient who received an intestinal transplant.

V and J are TRBV25-1 and TRBJ2-1, with TRBD2 matching 10 bases. Germline CDR1 reads MGHDK; CDR2 reads SYGVNS. V lost 5 bases to trimming and J lost 9 bases; unmatched junction nucleotides: 10. The CDR3 spans 15 residues. The CDR3 loop reads CASSYQSGGAGEQFF. The CDR3 nucleotides read TGTGCCAGCAGTTATCAGAGCGGGGGGGCCGGTGAGCAGTTCTTC.

This clone was found a few times. The chain has TRBV5-6 and TRBJ2-2; 14 bases agree with TRBD2. The CDR3 is 17 residues long. The germline CDR1 and CDR2 sequences are SGHDT and YYEEEE. V was clipped by 5 bases and J by 9 bases; unmatched bases: 12. The CDR3 DNA is TGTGCCAGCAGTCAAGCAGAGGGGACTAGCGGGGGACGGGAGCTGTTTTTT. Translating it yields CASSQAEGTSGGRELFF.

This chain uses TRBV6-1 with TRBJ2-1; 11 nucleotides line up with TRBD1. V was pared by 5 bases and J by 9 bases, with 9 bases of the junction left unmatched. Germline V gene data show CDR1 as MNHNS and CDR2 as SASEGT. The CDR3 runs to 15 residues. The DNA for the CDR3 is TGTGCCAGCAGTATTGGACAGGGGGCGATGGGTGAGCAGTTCTTC. This codes for CASSIGQGAMGEQFF.

J is TRBJ1-1 and V is TRBV7-8, with D perhaps TRBD1 (6 bases). The length of the CDR3 is 14 residues. The germline V and J ends were trimmed by 5 bases and 4 bases, with 14 bases remaining between them. Germline V lookup: CDR1 SGHVS, CDR2 FQNEAQ. The chain's CDR3 is CASSPNRAGTEAFF. In nucleotides, the CDR3 is TGTGCCAGCAGCCCCAACAGGGCGGGCACTGAAGCTTTCTTT.

This clone occurred a few times. This chain connects TRBV6-1 to TRBJ1-1; the D is unclear. The CDR3 covers 11 residues. V shed 3 bases and J shed 10 bases, with 9 bases lying between them. Germline assignment: CDR1 MNHNS and CDR2 SASEGT. The CDR3 sequence is CASSDYLGAFF. As DNA, the CDR3 is TGTGCCAGCAGTGACTACCTGGGAGCTTTCTTT.

The CDR3: CASWGNHYEQYF. CDR3 DNA sequence: TGTGCCAGCTGGGGGAATCACTACGAGCAGTACTTC. The chain couples TRBV6-5 to TRBJ2-7, with D perhaps given as TRBD1 or TRBD2 (5 bases each). The germline CDR1 and CDR2 sequences are MNHEY and SVGAGI. This CDR3 has 12 residues. V lost 8 bases, J lost 3 bases, and 11 bases lay in between.

V usage is TRBV4-1 and J usage is TRBJ2-4; D unresolved. V shed 4 bases and J shed 14 bases, with 12 bases lying between them. The CDR3 is 11 amino acids. The V gene's germline CDR1 is MGHRA and CDR2 YSYEKL. The CDR3 nucleotides are TGCGCCAGCAGCCTAGGACCAGACAAGTACTTC. The encoded protein is CASSLGPDKYF.

This clone was counted between two and nine times. The chain recombines TRBV5-1 with TRBJ2-1; 11 bases are a match to TRBD2. Germline V lookup: CDR1 SGHRS, CDR2 YFSETQ. The J segment lost 7 bases and the V segment lost 2 bases, leaving 8 bases of the junction unmatched. CDR3 length equals 16 residues. Here the CDR3 reads CASSFRLAGRENEQFF. The CDR3 DNA reads TGCGCCAGCAGCTTCCGACTAGCGGGGCGAGAGAATGAGCAGTTCTTC.

This clone has only a few counts. This chain links TRBV7-3 with TRBJ2-5; TRBD2 matches at 7 bases. Germline V gene sequence: CDR1 SGHTA, CDR2 FQGTGA. CDR3 length: 15 residues. V gave up 2 bases and J gave up 2 bases; unmatched junction bases: 5. The CDR3 region is CASSLGLAAQETQYF. CDR3 coding DNA: TGTGCCAGCAGCTTAGGCCTAGCGGCTCAAGAGACCCAGTACTTC.

This clone appeared a few times. J is TRBJ2-1 and V is TRBV7-9, with unresolved D. Germline V gene lookup returns CDR1 SEHNR and CDR2 FQNEAQ (reference sequence). This CDR3 has 9 residues. The V and J ends lost 10 bases and 6 bases respectively, with 4 bases between them. CDR3: CATSNEQFF. The CDR3 DNA follows: TGTGCCACCTCCAATGAGCAGTTCTTC.

The chain employs TRBV10-3 and TRBJ2-7; no reliable D call. The V end lost 3 bases, the J end lost 5 bases, and 26 bases lay between the germline ends. Germline V gene lookup returns CDR1 ENHRY and CDR2 SYGVKD. There are 18 residues in the CDR3. The CDR3 spells CAISDLGKGRFSLDEQYF. CDR3 bases: TGTGCCATCAGTGACCTCGGAAAGGGTCGTTTTTCTCTGGACGAGCAGTACTTC.

This clone was observed a handful of times. The rearrangement joins TRBV27 to TRBJ1-5, with 8 nucleotides matching TRBD1. J was trimmed by 5 bases and V by 5 bases; bases with no gene match: 14. Germline values: CDR1 MNHEY, CDR2 SMNVEV (reference sequence). The CDR3 has 17 residues. CDR3 amino acids: CASSNPTGTGKDQPQHF. Here the CDR3 DNA reads TGTGCCAGCAGTAACCCAACCGGGACAGGAAAGGATCAGCCCCAGCATTTT.

The V gene is TRBV7-2, the J gene TRBJ2-5; 9 bases agree with TRBD2. V gave up 6 bases and J gave up 1 base; unmatched junction bases: 6. The CDR3 is made up of 15 amino acids. Germline CDR1 and CDR2: SGHTA and FQGNSA. CDR3 amino acids: CASSFTSGSQETQYF. In DNA form, the CDR3 reads TGTGCCAGCAGTTTTACTAGCGGGTCCCAAGAGACCCAGTACTTC.

This clone has a handful of counts. This CDR3 is CATTGENSGELFF. Written as DNA, the CDR3 is TGTGCCACGACAGGGGAAAATTCCGGGGAGCTGTTTTTT. The chain recombines TRBV2 with TRBJ2-2, with 8 bases fitting TRBD1. The CDR3 has 13 residues. Germline V CDR1 and CDR2: SNHLY, FYNNEI. V lost 10 bases to trimming and J lost 6 bases; unmatched junction nucleotides: 7.

The sample holds a few counts of this clone. The V gene is TRBV30, the J gene TRBJ2-1, with 9 bases lining up with TRBD2. Germline V gives CDR1 GTSNPN, CDR2 SVGIG (reference sequence). The junction had 5 bases not matched to a gene; V was cut back by 4 bases and J by 4 bases. The CDR3 extends over 14 amino acids. The chain's CDR3 is CAWTLAGSYNEQFF. CDR3 coding DNA: TGTGCCTGGACCCTAGCGGGGTCATACAATGAGCAGTTCTTC.

J is TRBJ2-1 and V is TRBV4-2, with a tentative D call TRBD2 (6 bases). The CDR3 is 16 residues long. Germline CDR1 and CDR2: LGHNA and YNFKEQ. Between the trimmed V and J ends, which lost 0 bases and 4 bases, there was a span of 13 bases. DNA for the CDR3: TGTGCCAGCAGCCAAGATTACTCGCGGGGATACAATGAGCAGTTCTTC. Encoded protein: CASSQDYSRGYNEQFF.

This clone was found many times. The chain employs TRBV6-1 and TRBJ1-2; D possibly corresponds to TRBD1 (5 bases). Germline assignment: CDR1 MNHNS and CDR2 SASEGT. V was trimmed by 6 bases and J by 3 bases, leaving 14 bases between them. There are 14 residues in the CDR3. The CDR3 reads CASSPSEGHYGYTF. In nucleotides, the CDR3 is TGTGCCAGCAGCCCCTCTGAGGGACACTATGGCTACACCTTC.

This clone has only a few counts. The V gene is TRBV14, the J gene TRBJ1-6; the D gene is possibly TRBD1 (6 bases). The V and J ends lost 4 bases and 13 bases respectively, with 11 bases between them. The CDR3 is made up of 12 amino acids. The germline gives CDR1 SGHDN, CDR2 FVKESK. The CDR3 loop is CASSRYQGPLHF. The CDR3 region has the DNA TGTGCCAGCAGCCGATACCAGGGGCCCCTCCACTTT.

This clone has just a few counts. V gene TRBV29-1 combines with J gene TRBJ2-1, with TRBD2 matching over 10 bases. This CDR3 spans 19 amino acids. With V trimmed by 3 bases and J by 4 bases, 18 bases remained unmatched. CDR1 and CDR2 from the germline V gene are SQVTM and ANQGSEA. The DNA of the CDR3 is TGCAGCGTTGAGGGGGGAGGGCTAGCGGGGGCCTTTGGATACAATGAGCAGTTCTTC. Protein product: CSVEGGGLAGAFGYNEQFF.

This clone was detected only a few times. This chain connects TRBV5-8 to TRBJ2-7, with TRBD1 matching over 8 bases. The germline gives CDR1 SGHTS, CDR2 YDEGEE. The CDR3 spans 14 residues. V was clipped by 2 bases and J by 4 bases; unmatched bases: 5. The CDR3 DNA follows: TGTGCCAGCAGCTTTGGACAGGGCCTTTACGAGCAGTACTTC. As protein: CASSFGQGLYEQYF.

This clone is deemed medium-sized. The chain recombines TRBV7-9 with TRBJ1-1; 9 positions agree with TRBD1. The CDR3 has 15 residues. J lost 7 bases, V lost 2 bases, and 8 bases had no gene match. CDR1 and CDR2 from the germline V gene are SEHNR and FQNEAQ (reference sequence). As DNA, the CDR3 is TGTGCCAGCAGCTTAATCGGTGACAGGGGGATTGAAGCTTTCTTT. The encoded protein is CASSLIGDRGIEAFF.

This clone rates as medium-sized. This chain links TRBV4-1 with TRBJ1-1; D call uncertain. With 4 bases removed from V and 4 bases from J, the gap between germline ends came to 16 bases. From germline, CDR1 is MGHRA and CDR2 YSYEKL. The CDR3 extends over 15 amino acids. The CDR3 region is CASSPVEGDGTEAFF. DNA of the CDR3: TGCGCCAGCAGCCCCGTTGAGGGTGATGGCACTGAAGCTTTCTTT.

This clone was detected only a few times. This CDR3 is CASSLTGSGANVLTF. The CDR3 DNA reads TGTGCCAGCAGTTTAACAGGGTCTGGGGCCAACGTCCTGACTTTC. This chain uses TRBV27 with TRBJ2-6; D is perhaps TRBD1 (6 bases). This CDR3 has 15 amino acids. Trimming took 2 bases from V and 1 from J, leaving 6 bases between them. Germline values: CDR1 MNHEY, CDR2 SMNVEV (reference sequence).

The table lists this clone with a few counts. The sample holds other DNA sequences that translate to the same CDR3. V and J are TRBV4-1 and TRBJ2-7, with D unclear. Germline CDR1 and CDR2: MGHRA and YSYEKL. This CDR3 has 13 residues. Between the trimmed V and J ends, which lost 3 bases and 2 bases, there was a span of 8 bases. CDR3 residues: CASSHEEAYEQYF. CDR3 nucleotide sequence: TGCGCCAGCAGCCACGAAGAGGCCTACGAGCAGTACTTC.

The rearrangement uses TRBV7-8 and TRBJ1-2; D may be TRBD1 (5 bases). Trimming left V 2 bases short and J 3 bases short, with 7 bases between. Germline V gives CDR1 SGHVS, CDR2 FQNEAQ. This CDR3 is built from 13 residues. The CDR3 DNA reads TGTGCCAGCAGCTTACGACAGTACTATGGCTACACCTTC. Its translation: CASSLRQYYGYTF.

The rearrangement links TRBV7-8 to TRBJ1-1, with no clear D. V lost 5 bases, J lost 4 bases, and 14 bases lay in between. Looked up from germline, CDR1 is SGHVS and CDR2 is FQNEAQ. This CDR3 is built from 14 residues. The CDR3 coding sequence is TGTGCCAGCAGCCCCGGGAGCCTGAGCACTGAAGCTTTCTTT. This gives the protein CASSPGSLSTEAFF. The full variable domain, in which reference TRBV7-8 and TRBJ1-1 provide the parts outside the CDR3, is GAGVSQSPRYKVAKRGQDVALRCDPISGHVSLFWYQQALGQGPEFLTYFQNEAQLDKSGLPSDRFFAERPEGSVSTLKIQRTQQEDSAVYLCASSPGSLSTEAFFGQGTRLTVV.

The table lists this clone with a few counts. This chain joins TRBV9 and TRBJ2-3; tentatively, D is TRBD1 or TRBD2 (5 bases each). The germline V gene encodes CDR1 SGDLS and CDR2 YYNGEE. V gave up 2 bases and J gave up 0 bases, with 13 bases separating them. The CDR3 has 16 residues. CDR3 residues: CASSVYGGTSTDTQYF. CDR3 DNA: TGTGCCAGCAGCGTTTATGGGGGAACTAGCACAGATACGCAGTATTTT.

This clone was seen only a few times. V and J are TRBV7-9 and TRBJ2-7, with D unclear. Germline-derived CDR1 and CDR2 are SEHNR and FQNEAQ (reference sequence). The CDR3 consists of 11 residues. Trimming removed 6 bases at V and 4 bases at J, with 7 bases between. CDR3 sequence: CASSDGYEQYF. The CDR3 nucleotides are TGTGCCAGCAGTGACGGATACGAGCAGTACTTC. Combining the CDR3 with reference TRBV7-9 and TRBJ2-7 gives the whole variable domain DTGVSQNPRHKITKRGQNVTFRCDPISEHNRLYWYRQTLGQGPEFLTYFQNEAQLEKSRLLSDRFSAERPKGSFSTLEIQRTEQGDSAMYLCASSDGYEQYFGPGTRLTVT.